The source of this T cell receptor beta chain is a study of regulatory T cells in long-lasting Graves disease. Study-wide results and caveats: Newly diagnosed Graves' patients exceeded persistent ones in TCR diversity. Persistent disease samples used TRBV28, TRBJ1-2 and TRBJ2-5 preferentially. Owing to a sample size that was small, accuracy may have been reduced.

Researchers made TCR beta libraries by using iRepertoire HTBI primers and running Arm-PCR on CDR3 regions. TCRdb reprocessed the multiplex PCR reads with MiXCR, giving one entry per CDR3 protein. The table lists about 340,000 distinct CDR3 sequences, about 18% of them singletons. This clonotype was seen repeatedly, ten times or more. Its antigen is not known. Time point reported: persistent/refractory GD, antithyroid drugs over 5 years with positive TRAb. There was RNA extracted from PBMCs, and the TCR library was made from it. It was American Thyroid Association guidelines that determined Graves' disease diagnosis. The V segment lost 5 bases and the J segment 7 bases; nucleotides outside the gene matches: 9. Germline CDR1 MNHEY, CDR2 SMNVEV (reference sequence). There are 14 residues in the CDR3.

Specimen: peripheral blood mononuclear cells (PBMCs), collected when the disease was refractory, from a patient treated with antithyroid drugs. The V and J genes are TRBV27 and TRBJ2-7; TRBD1 matches at 9 bases. The sequence derives from a female donor with Graves disease. CDR3 region: CASSQSGTGQEQYF. The DNA for the CDR3 is TGTGCCAGCAGTCAATCCGGGACAGGGCAAGAGCAGTACTTC.